These T cell receptor beta chains were read from a single sample in a study of blood T cell repertoires in COVID-19. The method was immunoSEQ multiplex PCR; TCRdb's version includes in-frame clones alone and lacks a portion of them. The sample has 210,000 or so clones, about 83% seen once. Material: peripheral blood. The source of these receptors is a woman aged 70 to 79 with active or convalescent COVID-19. CDR3s include the opening cysteine and the closing phenylalanine or tryptophan. A D gene is named only where the DNA matches it firmly. Clone size is given for some rows only: seen once, a few or many times, or a class if the clone is expanded.

13,.,TRBV27,.,TRBJ1-1,CASSSLDSLEAFF,TGTGCCAGCAGTTCCCTAGACAGCCTGGAAGCTTTCTTT
15,.,TRBV7-9,.,TRBJ2-2,CASSYRAFGAGELFF,TGTGCCAGCAGCTACAGGGCTTTTGGGGCCGGGGAGCTGTTTTTT
14,TRBD1,TRBV7-9,.,TRBJ1-1,CASSPGQGKPEAFF,TGTGCCAGCAGCCCGGGACAGGGGAAACCTGAAGCTTTCTTT
15,.,TRBV28,few,TRBJ2-5,CASSSSLAGRETQYF,TGTGCCAGCAGCAGCAGCTTGGCGGGACGAGAGACCCAGTACTTC
15,.,TRBV5-1,.,TRBJ2-1,CASSLGLGSPNEQFF,TGCGCCAGCAGCTTGGGACTAGGATCCCCCAATGAGCAGTTCTTC
15,.,TRBV29-1,once,TRBJ1-2,CSVERGFEQGYGYTF,TGCAGCGTTGAAAGGGGCTTTGAACAGGGCTATGGCTACACCTTC
19,.,TRBV12-2,.,TRBJ2-2,CASRSSTGTANLNTGELFF,TGTGCAAGTCGCTCGAGCACCGGGACAGCTAACCTCAACACCGGGGAGCTGTTTTTT
15,.,TRBV20-1,.,TRBJ2-5,CSASVPLGREETQYF,TGCAGTGCTAGTGTCCCGCTCGGGAGAGAAGAGACCCAGTACTTC
14,.,TRBV6-5,.,TRBJ1-6,CASSSTGSNSPLHF,TGTGCCAGCAGTTCCACGGGAAGCAATTCACCCCTCCACTTT
17,.,TRBV19,.,TRBJ2-2,CASSPTAANGETGELFF,TGTGCCAGTAGTCCTACAGCGGCGAACGGTGAGACCGGGGAGCTGTTTTTT